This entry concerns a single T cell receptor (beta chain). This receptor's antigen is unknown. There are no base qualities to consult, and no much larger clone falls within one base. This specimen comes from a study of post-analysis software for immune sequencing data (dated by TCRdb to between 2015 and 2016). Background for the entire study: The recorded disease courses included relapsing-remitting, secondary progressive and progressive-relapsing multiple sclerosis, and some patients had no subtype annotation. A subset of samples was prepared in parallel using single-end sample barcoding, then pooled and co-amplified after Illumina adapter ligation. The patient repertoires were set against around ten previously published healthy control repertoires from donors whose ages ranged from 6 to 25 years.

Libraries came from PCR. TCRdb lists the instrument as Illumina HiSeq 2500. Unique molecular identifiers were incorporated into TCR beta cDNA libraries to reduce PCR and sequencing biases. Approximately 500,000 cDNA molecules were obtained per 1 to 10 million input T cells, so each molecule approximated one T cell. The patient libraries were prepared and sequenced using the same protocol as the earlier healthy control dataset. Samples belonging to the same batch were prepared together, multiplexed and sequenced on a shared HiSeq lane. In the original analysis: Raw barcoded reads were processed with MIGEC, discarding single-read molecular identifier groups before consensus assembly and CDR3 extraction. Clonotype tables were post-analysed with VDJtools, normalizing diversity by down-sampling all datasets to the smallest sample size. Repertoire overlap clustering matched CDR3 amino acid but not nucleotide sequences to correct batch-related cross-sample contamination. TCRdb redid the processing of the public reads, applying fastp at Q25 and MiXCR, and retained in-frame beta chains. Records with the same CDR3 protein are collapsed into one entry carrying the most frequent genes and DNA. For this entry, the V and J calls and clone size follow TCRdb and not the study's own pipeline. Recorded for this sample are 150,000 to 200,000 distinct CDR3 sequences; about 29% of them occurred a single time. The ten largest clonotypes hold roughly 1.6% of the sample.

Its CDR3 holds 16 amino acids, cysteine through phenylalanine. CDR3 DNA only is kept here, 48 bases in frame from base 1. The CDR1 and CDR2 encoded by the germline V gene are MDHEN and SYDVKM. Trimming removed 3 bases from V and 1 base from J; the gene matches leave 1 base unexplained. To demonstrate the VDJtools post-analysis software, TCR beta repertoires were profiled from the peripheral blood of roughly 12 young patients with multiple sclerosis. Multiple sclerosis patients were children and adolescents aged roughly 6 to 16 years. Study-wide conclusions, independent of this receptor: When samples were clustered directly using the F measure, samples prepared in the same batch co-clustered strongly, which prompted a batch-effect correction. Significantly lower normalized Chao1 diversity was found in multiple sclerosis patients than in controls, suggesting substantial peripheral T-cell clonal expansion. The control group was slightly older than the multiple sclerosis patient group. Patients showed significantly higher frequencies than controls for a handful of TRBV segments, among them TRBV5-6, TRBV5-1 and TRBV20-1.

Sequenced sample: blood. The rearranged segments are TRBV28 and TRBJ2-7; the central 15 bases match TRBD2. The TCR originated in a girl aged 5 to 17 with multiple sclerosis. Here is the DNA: TGTGCCAGCAGTTTGGGGACTAGCGGGAGGTCCTACGAGCAGTACTTC. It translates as CASSLGTSGRSYEQYF.